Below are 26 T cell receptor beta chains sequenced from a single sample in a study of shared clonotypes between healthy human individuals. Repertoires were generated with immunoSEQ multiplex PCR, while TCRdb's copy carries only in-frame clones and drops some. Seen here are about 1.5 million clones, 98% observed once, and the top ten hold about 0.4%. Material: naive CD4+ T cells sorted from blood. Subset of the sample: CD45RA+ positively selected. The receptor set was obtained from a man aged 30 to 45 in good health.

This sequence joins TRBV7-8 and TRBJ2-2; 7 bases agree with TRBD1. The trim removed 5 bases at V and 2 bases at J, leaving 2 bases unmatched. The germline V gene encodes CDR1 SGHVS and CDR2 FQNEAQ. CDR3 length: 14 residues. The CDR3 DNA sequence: TGTGCCAGCAGCCGGGACAGAAACACCGGGGAGCTGTTTTTT. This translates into CASSRDRNTGELFF.

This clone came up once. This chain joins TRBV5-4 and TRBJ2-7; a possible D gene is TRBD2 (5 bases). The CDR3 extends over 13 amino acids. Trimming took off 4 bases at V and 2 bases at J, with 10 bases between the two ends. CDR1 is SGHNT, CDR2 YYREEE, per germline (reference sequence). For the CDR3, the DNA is TGTGCCAGCAGCCTCGACTATACCTACGAGCAGTACTTC. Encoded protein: CASSLDYTYEQYF.

This chain's CDR3 is CASSSRWVDTDTQYF. In DNA, the CDR3 is TGTGCCAGCAGCTCCCGATGGGTTGATACAGATACGCAGTATTTT. The chain is built from TRBV9 and TRBJ2-3; D unresolved. The CDR3 consists of 15 residues. Deletions cut 4 bases from V and 3 bases from J, with 15 bases between. CDR1 is SGDLS and CDR2 is YYNGEE in the germline V gene.

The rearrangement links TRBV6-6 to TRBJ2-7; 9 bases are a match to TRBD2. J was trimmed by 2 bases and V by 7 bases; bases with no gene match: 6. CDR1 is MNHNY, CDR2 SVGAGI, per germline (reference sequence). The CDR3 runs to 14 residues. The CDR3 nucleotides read TGTGCCAGCACCCCGGCGGGAGGGCCCTACGAGCAGTACTTC. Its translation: CASTPAGGPYEQYF.

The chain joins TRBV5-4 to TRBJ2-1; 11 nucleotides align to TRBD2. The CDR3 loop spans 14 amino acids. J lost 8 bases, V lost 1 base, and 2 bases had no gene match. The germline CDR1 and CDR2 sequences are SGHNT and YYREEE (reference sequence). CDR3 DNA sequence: TGTGCCAGCAGCTTGCCGGGACTAGCGGATGAGCAGTTCTTC. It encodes CASSLPGLADEQFF.

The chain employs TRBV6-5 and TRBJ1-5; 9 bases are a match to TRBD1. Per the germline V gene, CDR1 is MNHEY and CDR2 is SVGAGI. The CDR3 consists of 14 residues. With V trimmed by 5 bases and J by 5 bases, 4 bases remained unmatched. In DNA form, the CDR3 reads TGTGCCAGCAGTGGACAGGGGTCCCATCAGCCCCAGCATTTT. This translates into CASSGQGSHQPQHF.

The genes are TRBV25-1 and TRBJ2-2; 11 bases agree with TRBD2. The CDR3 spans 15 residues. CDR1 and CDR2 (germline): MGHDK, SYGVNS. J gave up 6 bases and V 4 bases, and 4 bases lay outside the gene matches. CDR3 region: CASSGLAGIAGELFF. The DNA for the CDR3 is TGTGCCAGCAGTGGACTAGCGGGAATCGCCGGGGAGCTGTTTTTT.

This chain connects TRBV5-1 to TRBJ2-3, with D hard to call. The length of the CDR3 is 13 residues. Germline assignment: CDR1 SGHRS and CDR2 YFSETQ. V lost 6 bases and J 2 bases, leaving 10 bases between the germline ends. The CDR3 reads CASTHSFTDTQYF. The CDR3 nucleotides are TGCGCCAGCACACACTCCTTCACAGATACGCAGTATTTT.

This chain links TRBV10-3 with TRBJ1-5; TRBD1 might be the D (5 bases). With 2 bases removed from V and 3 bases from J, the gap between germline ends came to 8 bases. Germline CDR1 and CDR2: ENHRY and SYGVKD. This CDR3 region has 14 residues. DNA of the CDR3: TGTGCCATCAGTGAGGCGGGACTCAATCAGCCCCAGCATTTT. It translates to CAISEAGLNQPQHF.

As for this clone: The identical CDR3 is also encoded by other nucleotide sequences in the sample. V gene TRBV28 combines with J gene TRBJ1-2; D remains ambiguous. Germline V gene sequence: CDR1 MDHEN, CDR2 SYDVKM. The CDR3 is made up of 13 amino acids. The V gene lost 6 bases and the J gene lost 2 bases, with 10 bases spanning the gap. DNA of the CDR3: TGTGCCAGCAGCCTTTCAGGAAACTATGGCTACACCTTC. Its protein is CASSLSGNYGYTF.

As DNA, the CDR3 is TGTGCCAGCAGCCCGGGGGGGGCTAGCACAGATACGCAGTATTTT. Translated, it gives CASSPGGASTDTQYF. This sequence joins TRBV7-7 and TRBJ2-3; 8 nucleotides agree with TRBD2. Germline values: CDR1 SSHAT, CDR2 FNYEAQ (reference sequence). The CDR3 consists of 15 residues. V shed 5 bases, J shed 0 bases, and the junction held 4 bases outside the gene matches.

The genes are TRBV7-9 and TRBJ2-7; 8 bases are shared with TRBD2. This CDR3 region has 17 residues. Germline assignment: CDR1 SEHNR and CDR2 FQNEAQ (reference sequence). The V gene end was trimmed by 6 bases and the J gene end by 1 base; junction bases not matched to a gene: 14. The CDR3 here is CASSTTSGRESSYEQYF. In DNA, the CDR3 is TGTGCCAGCAGTACTACTAGCGGACGTGAAAGTTCCTACGAGCAGTACTTC.

CDR3 in amino acids: CASKGTGLNTEAFF. The CDR3 DNA is TGTGCCAGCAAAGGGACAGGGCTGAACACTGAAGCTTTCTTT. The V and J genes are TRBV2 and TRBJ1-1; the match to TRBD1 covers 9 bases. The CDR3 has 14 amino acids. Germline CDR1 SNHLY, CDR2 FYNNEI. V shed 7 bases and J 0 bases; nucleotides not matched to a gene: 3.

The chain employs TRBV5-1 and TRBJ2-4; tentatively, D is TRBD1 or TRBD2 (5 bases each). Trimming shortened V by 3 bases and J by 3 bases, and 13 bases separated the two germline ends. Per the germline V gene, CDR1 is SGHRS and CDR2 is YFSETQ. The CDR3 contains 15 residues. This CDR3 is CASSSSGTGKNIQYF. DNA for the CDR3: TGCGCCAGCAGCTCCTCCGGGACCGGCAAAAACATTCAGTACTTC.

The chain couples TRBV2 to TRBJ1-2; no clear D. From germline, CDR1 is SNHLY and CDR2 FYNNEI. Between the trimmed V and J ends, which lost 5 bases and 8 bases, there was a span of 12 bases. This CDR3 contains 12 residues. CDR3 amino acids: CASSYGPDGYTF. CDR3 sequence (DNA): TGTGCCAGCAGTTATGGGCCTGACGGCTACACCTTC.

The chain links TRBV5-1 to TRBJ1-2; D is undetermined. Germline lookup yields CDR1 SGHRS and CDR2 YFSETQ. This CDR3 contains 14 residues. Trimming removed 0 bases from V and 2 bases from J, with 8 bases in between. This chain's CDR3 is CASSLDGLNYGYTF. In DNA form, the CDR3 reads TGCGCCAGCAGCTTGGATGGGCTGAACTATGGCTACACCTTC.

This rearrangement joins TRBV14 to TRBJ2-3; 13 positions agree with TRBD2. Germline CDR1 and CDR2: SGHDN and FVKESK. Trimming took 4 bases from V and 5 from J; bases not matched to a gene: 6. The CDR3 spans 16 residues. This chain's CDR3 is CASSLGLAGVVDTQYF. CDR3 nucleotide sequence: TGTGCCAGCAGCCTCGGACTAGCGGGAGTTGTAGATACGCAGTATTTT.

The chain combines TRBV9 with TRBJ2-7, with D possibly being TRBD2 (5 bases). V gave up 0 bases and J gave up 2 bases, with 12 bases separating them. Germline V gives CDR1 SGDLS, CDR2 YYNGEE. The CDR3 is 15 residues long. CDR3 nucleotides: TGTGCCAGCAGCGTAGCCCCTAGCCCGACCTACGAGCAGTACTTC. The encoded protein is CASSVAPSPTYEQYF.

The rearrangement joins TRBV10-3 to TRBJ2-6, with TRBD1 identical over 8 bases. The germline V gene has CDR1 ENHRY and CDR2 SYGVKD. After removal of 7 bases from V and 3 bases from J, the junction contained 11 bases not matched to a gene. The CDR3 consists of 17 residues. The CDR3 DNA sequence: TGTGCCATCAACCCGGACAGGGACCCCATTGGGGCCAACGTCCTGACTTTC. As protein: CAINPDRDPIGANVLTF.

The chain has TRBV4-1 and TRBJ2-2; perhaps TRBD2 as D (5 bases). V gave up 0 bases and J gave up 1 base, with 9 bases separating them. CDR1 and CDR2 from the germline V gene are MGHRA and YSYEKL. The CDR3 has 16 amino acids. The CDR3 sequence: CASSQDRGRNTGELFF. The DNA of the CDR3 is TGCGCCAGCAGCCAAGATAGAGGGCGGAACACCGGGGAGCTGTTTTTT.

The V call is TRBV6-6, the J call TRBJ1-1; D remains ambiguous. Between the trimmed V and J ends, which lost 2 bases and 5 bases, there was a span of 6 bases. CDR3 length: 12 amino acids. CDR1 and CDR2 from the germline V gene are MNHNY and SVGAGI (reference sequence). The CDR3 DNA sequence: TGTGCCAGCAGTTACGGTGGAACTGAAGCTTTCTTT. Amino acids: CASSYGGTEAFF.

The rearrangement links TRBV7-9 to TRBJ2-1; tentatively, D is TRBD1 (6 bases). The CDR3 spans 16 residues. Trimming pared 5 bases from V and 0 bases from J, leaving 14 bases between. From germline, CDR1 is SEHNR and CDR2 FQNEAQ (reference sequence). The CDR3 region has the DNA TGTGCCAGCAGCCCTAGGGACACCATCTCCTACAATGAGCAGTTCTTC. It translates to CASSPRDTISYNEQFF.

CDR3 nucleotide sequence: TGTGCCACCAGCAGAGATTCAGGCTATGGCTACACCTTC. It yields the protein CATSRDSGYGYTF. V and J are TRBV15 and TRBJ1-2; no firm D call. Trimming left V 0 bases short and J 4 bases short, with 6 bases between. The CDR3 has 13 amino acids. In germline, CDR1 is LNHNV, CDR2 YYDKDF (reference sequence).

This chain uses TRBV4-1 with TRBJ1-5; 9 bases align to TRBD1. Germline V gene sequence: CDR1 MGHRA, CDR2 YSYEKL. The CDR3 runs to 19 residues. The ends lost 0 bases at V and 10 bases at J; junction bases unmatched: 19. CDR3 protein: CASSQDPGAGQGLRSPQHF. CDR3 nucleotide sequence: TGCGCCAGCAGCCAAGATCCGGGCGCGGGACAGGGACTACGTAGCCCCCAGCATTTT.

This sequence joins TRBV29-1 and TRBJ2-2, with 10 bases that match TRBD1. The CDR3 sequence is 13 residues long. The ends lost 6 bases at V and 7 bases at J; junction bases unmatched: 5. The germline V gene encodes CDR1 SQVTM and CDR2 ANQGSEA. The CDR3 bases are TGCAGCGTACCGGGACAGGGGATCGGGGAGCTGTTTTTT. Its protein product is CSVPGQGIGELFF.

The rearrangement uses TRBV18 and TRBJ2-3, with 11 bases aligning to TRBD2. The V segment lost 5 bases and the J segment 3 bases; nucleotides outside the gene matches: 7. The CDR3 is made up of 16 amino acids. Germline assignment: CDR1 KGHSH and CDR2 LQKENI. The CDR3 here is CASSTRTSGLTDTQYF. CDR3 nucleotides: TGTGCCAGCTCAACCCGGACTAGCGGGCTAACAGATACGCAGTATTTT.